The 26 T cell receptor beta chains presented below share a single source sample, sequenced in a study of T cell responses to AZD1222 COVID-19 vaccine (dated by TCRdb to 2020 to 2022). The library was obtained by the immunoSEQ multiplex PCR assay. Imported from immuneACCESS, the table was reduced by TCRdb to in-frame sequences with V and J called. These copies leave out some clones; in studies compared against another copy, an unresolved V gene accounts for under half, and the cause of the remainder is not known. A total of about 130,000 clones appear in this sample, 90% of them only once. Of the sample, less than 9% is held by the ten largest clones. Explained via the paper, the time point label denotes: baseline before first vaccination. The sample here was peripheral blood, taken on day 0 of AZD1222 vaccination. The origin of the receptors is an adult in good health.

V gene TRBV11-2 combines with J gene TRBJ2-7; D is ambiguous. This CDR3 is 15 amino acids long. V lost 4 bases and J 7 bases, leaving 20 bases between the germline ends. CDR1 and CDR2 from the germline V gene are SGHAT and FQNNGV. The CDR3 nucleotides are TGTGCCAGCAGCTCGCTCGGGCAGACTGGGGTGGAGCAGTACTTC. Its translation is CASSSLGQTGVEQYF.

The rearrangement links TRBV9 to TRBJ2-3; 10 nucleotides align to TRBD2. Germline trimming cut 4 bases from V and 0 bases from J; bases unmatched to any gene: 11. Germline CDR1 and CDR2: SGDLS and YYNGEE. CDR3 size: 18 residues. CDR3 coding DNA: TGTGCCAGCAGCACAGGGGGTAGCGGGGGGATAAGCACAGATACGCAGTATTTT. Translated: CASSTGGSGGISTDTQYF.

This chain links TRBV28 with TRBJ1-6; D is unclear. Germline CDR1 MDHEN, CDR2 SYDVKM. There are 18 residues in the CDR3. V lost 6 bases to trimming and J lost 0 bases, with 18 bases between them. Here the CDR3 DNA reads TGTGCCAGCAGGGAGGACCTTTCGCTGAGCTCCTATAATTCACCCCTCCACTTT. Its protein is CASREDLSLSSYNSPLHF.

This chain joins TRBV19 and TRBJ2-3, with 11 bases lining up with TRBD2. The CDR3 is 16 residues long. Germline V CDR1 and CDR2: LNHDA, SQIVND (reference sequence). J lost 0 bases, V lost 7 bases, and 6 bases had no gene match. The CDR3 loop is CASTWTSGPSTDTQYF. CDR3 in DNA: TGTGCCAGTACCTGGACTAGCGGGCCCAGCACAGATACGCAGTATTTT.

A single count supports this clone. This chain uses TRBV2 with TRBJ1-4; 7 positions match TRBD1. The CDR3 extends over 14 amino acids. V lost 6 bases, J lost 8 bases, and 9 bases stayed unmatched. Germline V gene data show CDR1 as SNHLY and CDR2 as FYNNEI. The CDR3: CASRPGQVEEKLFF. CDR3 DNA sequence: TGTGCCAGCAGACCCGGACAGGTTGAGGAAAAACTGTTTTTT.

This rearrangement joins TRBV4-3 to TRBJ1-5; D unclear. Trimming took off 1 base at V and 5 bases at J, with 12 bases between the two ends. Germline CDR1 and CDR2: LGHNA and YSLEER. This CDR3 has 15 residues. The CDR3 is CASSQVKGWDQPQHF. The CDR3 DNA reads as TGCGCCAGCAGCCAAGTTAAAGGCTGGGATCAGCCCCAGCATTTT.

The chain is built from TRBV12-3 or TRBV12-4 and TRBJ2-4, with D perhaps matching TRBD2 (5 bases). This CDR3 contains 11 residues. The ends were cut back, 6 bases at V and 8 bases at J, with 8 bases in the middle. The CDR3 spells CASRGVDIQYF. The CDR3 bases are TGTGCCAGCAGGGGAGTAGACATTCAGTACTTC.

This chain connects TRBV27 to TRBJ1-5, with D perhaps TRBD1 (6 bases). The germline gives CDR1 MNHEY, CDR2 SMNVEV (reference sequence). The CDR3 extends over 16 amino acids. V lost 8 bases to trimming and J lost 1 base, with 18 bases between them. CDR3 sequence reads: CASPYNRVRSNQPQHF. The CDR3 DNA sequence: TGTGCCAGCCCATACAACAGGGTTCGCAGCAATCAGCCCCAGCATTTT.

V usage is TRBV7-2 and J usage is TRBJ1-4; D perhaps matches TRBD1 (5 bases). V was clipped by 6 bases and J by 3 bases, with 14 bases between them. The CDR3 loop spans 15 amino acids. CDR1 SGHTA and CDR2 FQGNSA come from the germline V gene. CDR3 protein: CASRTQGAANEKLFF. The DNA of the CDR3 is TGTGCCAGCAGGACCCAGGGCGCAGCTAATGAAAAACTGTTTTTT.

The rearrangement uses TRBV27 and TRBJ1-4; D is unclear. Per germline, CDR1 MNHEY and CDR2 SMNVEV (reference sequence). V lost 0 bases, J lost 8 bases, and 13 bases lay in between. The CDR3 sequence is 15 residues long. Here the CDR3 reads CASSLSGAWREKLFF. The DNA for the CDR3 is TGTGCCAGCAGTTTATCGGGAGCCTGGAGGGAAAAACTGTTTTTT.

CDR3 nucleotide sequence: TGTGCCAGTAGTATTGGACAGTCCTCCGGGGAGCAGTACTTC. Translated, it gives CASSIGQSSGEQYF. The chain employs TRBV19 and TRBJ2-7, with a tentative D call TRBD1 (6 bases). The CDR3 is 14 amino acids. CDR1 LNHDA and CDR2 SQIVND come from the germline V gene (reference sequence). The V end lost 3 bases, the J end lost 7 bases, and 16 bases lay between the germline ends.

This chain links TRBV7-9 with TRBJ1-2; D might be TRBD1 (5 bases). Germline loops: CDR1 SEHNR, CDR2 FQNEAQ (reference sequence). The CDR3 loop spans 16 amino acids. V was shortened by 2 bases and J by 7 bases, with 20 bases between the two germline ends. The CDR3 reads CASSLNNVDSSGGYTF. CDR3 nucleotide sequence: TGTGCCAGCAGCTTAAATAACGTAGACAGCTCGGGTGGCTACACCTTC.

The chain uses TRBV19 and TRBJ1-3; no firm D call. CDR1 is LNHDA and CDR2 is SQIVND in the germline V gene (reference sequence). Trimming took off 5 bases at V and 2 bases at J, with 10 bases between the two ends. The CDR3 is 14 amino acids. DNA of the CDR3: TGTGCCAGTAGTCTCTCGACCCCTGGAAACACCATATATTTT. This gives the protein CASSLSTPGNTIYF.

This rearrangement joins TRBV6-5 to TRBJ2-1, with D possibly being TRBD2 (6 bases). Germline V gives CDR1 MNHEY, CDR2 SVGAGI. Deletions cut 3 bases from V and 5 bases from J, with 17 bases between. This CDR3 is 16 amino acids long. CDR3 residues: CASSYMGIGGDNEQFF. The CDR3 DNA reads TGTGCCAGCAGTTATATGGGTATCGGGGGAGACAATGAGCAGTTCTTC.

This chain connects TRBV2 to TRBJ2-2; D perhaps matches TRBD1 (5 bases). The germline V and J ends were trimmed by 4 bases and 4 bases, with 7 bases remaining between them. The CDR3 consists of 13 residues. The V gene's germline CDR1 is SNHLY and CDR2 FYNNEI. The CDR3 loop is CASSAQGTGELFF. DNA of the CDR3: TGTGCCAGCAGTGCCCAGGGCACCGGGGAGCTGTTTTTT.

V is TRBV20-1 and J is TRBJ1-5, with 7 nucleotides matching TRBD1. Germline lookup yields CDR1 DFQATT and CDR2 SNEGSKA (reference sequence). CDR3 size: 13 residues. J lost 7 bases, V lost 3 bases, and 6 bases had no gene match. CDR3 sequence: CSASDRVRQPQHF. The CDR3 DNA is TGCAGTGCTAGTGACAGGGTCCGGCAGCCCCAGCATTTT.

The rearrangement links TRBV19 to TRBJ1-5, with D possibly TRBD1 on 5 matching bases. The germline gives CDR1 LNHDA, CDR2 SQIVND (reference sequence). The CDR3 loop spans 15 amino acids. The ends were cut back, 5 bases at V and 6 bases at J, with 17 bases in the middle. This CDR3 reads CASSPAIQGSQPQHF. The CDR3 DNA reads as TGTGCCAGTAGTCCGGCGATTCAGGGCAGTCAGCCCCAGCATTTT.

The rearrangement joins TRBV9 to TRBJ1-2; 7 bases agree with TRBD1. Looked up from germline, CDR1 is SGDLS and CDR2 is YYNGEE. The junction had 6 bases not matched to a gene; V was cut back by 0 bases and J by 7 bases. This CDR3 contains 14 residues. Here the CDR3 reads CASSVGGGNLGYTF. The CDR3, as DNA: TGTGCCAGCAGCGTAGGAGGGGGCAACCTTGGCTACACCTTC.

The chain has TRBV6-5 and TRBJ1-1; D gene uncertain. The germline CDR1 and CDR2 sequences are MNHEY and SVGAGI. V lost 0 bases and J lost 6, with 8 bases in between. This CDR3 has 13 residues. CDR3 sequence reads: CASSYSRKSEAFF. CDR3 DNA sequence: TGTGCCAGCAGTTACTCCAGGAAGTCTGAAGCTTTCTTT.

The V call is TRBV5-1, the J call TRBJ2-2; D tentatively fits TRBD1 or TRBD2 (5 bases each). Trimming removed 2 bases at V and 3 bases at J, with 11 bases between. CDR1 is SGHRS and CDR2 is YFSETQ in the germline V gene. This CDR3 has 15 amino acids. The CDR3 is CASSFSGTYTGELFF. The CDR3 nucleotides read TGCGCCAGCAGCTTTTCCGGGACCTACACCGGGGAGCTGTTTTTT.

V and J are TRBV18 and TRBJ1-2, with D uncertain. There are 13 residues in the CDR3. V was shortened by 1 base and J by 8 bases, with 11 bases between the two germline ends. Germline CDR1 reads KGHSH; CDR2 reads LQKENI. Here the CDR3 reads CASSPLGPIGYTF. The CDR3 nucleotides read TGTGCCAGCTCACCACTCGGACCAATCGGCTACACCTTC.

Written as DNA, the CDR3 is TGTGCCAGCAGCTTAGATCTGAGCGGGGGGTCTCAGTTCTTC. Translated, it gives CASSLDLSGGSQFF. The chain links TRBV11-2 to TRBJ2-1; TRBD2 matches at 9 bases. The length of the CDR3 is 14 residues. With 0 bases clipped from V and 13 bases from J, the junction kept 7 bases outside the gene matches. The germline gives CDR1 SGHAT, CDR2 FQNNGV. The entire variable domain, with the rest obtained from reference TRBV11-2 and TRBJ2-1, is as follows: EAGVAQSPRYKIIEKRQSVAFWCNPISGHATLYWYQQILGQGPKLLIQFQNNGVVDDSQLPKDRFSAERLKGVDSTLKIQPAKLEDSAVYLCASSLDLSGGSQFFGPGTRLTVL.

This chain uses TRBV6-2 or TRBV6-3 with TRBJ1-1; D is ambiguous. Germline V gives CDR1 MNHEY, CDR2 SVGEGT. This CDR3 spans 15 amino acids. Trimming stripped 1 base from V and 6 bases from J, with 15 bases between. CDR3: CASSYFVRHDAEAFF. Written as DNA, the CDR3 is TGTGCCAGCAGTTACTTCGTGCGCCACGACGCTGAAGCTTTCTTT.

V and J are TRBV4-3 and TRBJ2-1, with 9 bases that match TRBD2. Germline V gives CDR1 LGHNA, CDR2 YSLEER. This CDR3 has 18 residues. Trimming at V came to 0 bases and at J to 3 bases, leaving 9 bases not matched to a gene. Here the CDR3 reads CASSQDGASGDLYNEQFF. CDR3 in DNA: TGCGCCAGCAGCCAAGATGGGGCTAGCGGGGATCTCTACAATGAGCAGTTCTTC.

The rearrangement uses TRBV19 and TRBJ1-2; 11 bases line up with TRBD1. J gave up 5 bases and V 5 bases, and 7 bases lay outside the gene matches. Looked up from germline, CDR1 is LNHDA and CDR2 is SQIVND (reference sequence). CDR3 length: 15 residues. The CDR3 DNA sequence: TGTGCCAGTAGTCCGGACAGGGGGCTTCTTTATGGCTACACCTTC. Its protein is CASSPDRGLLYGYTF.

In the case of this clone: The junction departs from the called germline gene at one end, perhaps through a read error. The chain is built from TRBV7-7 and TRBJ2-7, with 7 bases aligning to TRBD1. This CDR3 is built from 15 residues. Germline V gene lookup returns CDR1 SSHAT and CDR2 FNYEAQ (reference sequence). The CDR3 DNA sequence: TGTGCTAGCAGCTTAGCCCGACAGGGCTCCTACGAGCAGTACTTC. As protein: CASSLARQGSYEQYF.